The 26 T cell receptor beta chains below all came from one sample that was sequenced in a study of early T cells in non-severe SARS-CoV-2 infection. From the 5' RACE reads, TCRdb called clonotypes with MiXCR, one entry per CDR3 protein. The repertoire consists of some 67,000 distinct CDR3 sequences, with about an eighth occurring once and the leading ten covering about an eighth. The source material was whole blood. The receptors were gathered from an adult who was a healthcare worker with PCR-confirmed SARS-CoV-2 infection or an uninfected control (not recorded which).

J is TRBJ2-5 and V is TRBV7-8; the match to TRBD2 covers 10 bases. CDR3 length equals 17 residues. Unmatched junction bases numbered 9, after V lost 1 base and J lost 4 bases. Germline CDR1 is SGHVS and CDR2 is FQNEAQ. CDR3 loop: CASSLGPTSGVGETQYF. DNA for the CDR3: TGTGCCAGCAGCTTAGGCCCCACTAGCGGGGTAGGAGAGACCCAGTACTTC.

The chain combines TRBV28 with TRBJ2-6; D tentatively fits TRBD1 or TRBD2 (5 bases each). Germline loops: CDR1 MDHEN, CDR2 SYDVKM. The CDR3 is 16 residues long. V lost 7 bases to trimming and J lost 0 bases, with 13 bases between them. CDR3 DNA: TGTGCCAGCACCCCGGGACGGGGCTCTGGGGCCAACGTCCTGACTTTC. It yields the protein CASTPGRGSGANVLTF.

This chain links TRBV6-2 or TRBV6-3 with TRBJ2-2; TRBD1 aligns across 7 bases. Germline V CDR1 and CDR2: MNHEY, SVGEGT. The CDR3 totals 15 residues. Trimming took 2 bases from V and 6 from J; bases not matched to a gene: 6. This chain's CDR3 is CASSYEEGAAGELFF. The CDR3 DNA reads as TGTGCCAGCAGTTACGAAGAGGGGGCCGCCGGGGAGCTGTTTTTT.

This clonotype has just a few counts. V usage is TRBV6-2 or TRBV6-3 and J usage is TRBJ1-1, with D perhaps TRBD1 (6 bases). The CDR3 has 18 amino acids. V was clipped by 9 bases and J by 11 bases, with 37 bases between them. Germline V lookup: CDR1 MNHEY, CDR2 SVGEGT. The CDR3 is CASHEAPGQRGGGIAAFF. The CDR3 DNA sequence: TGTGCCAGTCACGAAGCCCCAGGACAGCGGGGGGGCGGTATCGCCGCTTTCTTT.

This clonotype was seen many times. This chain uses TRBV7-2 with TRBJ1-6, with 8 bases matching TRBD1. CDR1 and CDR2 (germline): SGHTA, FQGNSA. The CDR3 is 15 residues long. With V trimmed by 5 bases and J by 7 bases, 7 bases remained unmatched. The CDR3 DNA follows: TGTGCCAGCAGCCCCCTAAGACAGGGGAATTCACCCCTCCACTTT. Translated, it gives CASSPLRQGNSPLHF.

This chain uses TRBV5-1 with TRBJ2-7, with D possibly matching TRBD1 (6 bases). Germline V CDR1 and CDR2: SGHRS, YFSETQ. CDR3 length equals 13 residues. Between the trimmed V and J ends, which lost 5 bases and 4 bases, there was a span of 13 bases. The CDR3, as DNA: TGCGCCAGCAGATCTGGACAGCAATACGAGCAGTACTTC. It specifies CASRSGQQYEQYF. Full variable domain (rest looked up from reference TRBV5-1 and TRBJ2-7): KAGVTQTPRYLIKTRGQQVTLSCSPISGHRSVSWYQQTPGQGLQFLFEYFSETQRNKGNFPGRFSGRQFSNSRSEMNVSTLELGDSALYLCASRSGQQYEQYFGPGTRLTVT.

This clonotype was counted a single time. This chain links TRBV6-6 with TRBJ2-1; possibly TRBD2 for D (7 bases). CDR3 length equals 16 residues. With 3 bases removed from V and 8 bases from J, the gap between germline ends came to 20 bases. CDR1 is MNHNY, CDR2 SVGAGI, per germline (reference sequence). CDR3 sequence (DNA): TGTGCCAGCAGTTATAATCTCGGGGGGCCGGGCGATGAGCAGTTCTTC. It translates to CASSYNLGGPGDEQFF.

The sample holds many counts of this clonotype. V gene TRBV7-8 combines with J gene TRBJ1-2; D unresolved. Deletions cut 2 bases from V and 2 bases from J, with 12 bases between. The CDR3 runs to 15 residues. CDR1 SGHVS and CDR2 FQNEAQ come from the germline V gene. CDR3 sequence reads: CASSLLTSANYGYTF. The DNA of the CDR3 is TGTGCCAGCAGCTTATTGACCTCCGCAAACTATGGCTACACCTTC.

This clonotype was observed many times. The V gene is TRBV4-2, the J gene TRBJ2-3; 9 bases line up with TRBD2. The CDR3 has 13 residues. J was trimmed by 6 bases and V by 5 bases; bases with no gene match: 3. Germline V gene lookup returns CDR1 LGHNA and CDR2 YNFKEQ. DNA of the CDR3: TGTGCCAGCAGCGCGGGGGGGCAGGATACGCAGTATTTT. The encoded protein is CASSAGGQDTQYF.

V gene TRBV5-1 combines with J gene TRBJ2-5, with TRBD1 identical over 10 bases. The CDR3 has 15 amino acids. V lost 3 bases and J lost 5; bases outside the gene matches: 7. The germline V gene encodes CDR1 SGHRS and CDR2 YFSETQ. As DNA, the CDR3 is TGCGCCAGCAGCTGGTCCAGACAGGGGGCTGAGACCCAGTACTTC. Protein sequence: CASSWSRQGAETQYF.

The rearrangement links TRBV10-3 to TRBJ1-5; D gene uncertain. This CDR3 has 14 residues. CDR1 and CDR2 from the germline V gene are ENHRY and SYGVKD. Trimming removed 4 bases from V and 6 bases from J, with 13 bases in between. The CDR3 loop reads CAISVLQSTQPQHF. The CDR3 DNA sequence: TGTGCCATCAGTGTCTTGCAGAGTACTCAGCCCCAGCATTTT.

The sample holds many counts of this clonotype. The gene calls are TRBV11-3 and TRBJ2-3; D remains unclear. Germline V gene lookup returns CDR1 SGHNT and CDR2 YENEEA. V lost 4 bases, J lost 0 bases, and 8 bases lay in between. This CDR3 is built from 14 residues. The CDR3 sequence: CASSSRSSTDTQYF. Here the CDR3 DNA reads TGTGCCAGCAGCTCCCGGTCCAGCACAGATACGCAGTATTTT.

This chain links TRBV27 with TRBJ2-1; 9 bases match TRBD1. This CDR3 contains 16 residues. V was clipped by 2 bases and J by 4 bases; unmatched bases: 6. Germline V gene lookup returns CDR1 MNHEY and CDR2 SMNVEV (reference sequence). CDR3 sequence reads: CASSLRSGQGYNEQFF. CDR3 bases: TGTGCCAGCAGTTTAAGGTCGGGACAGGGATACAATGAGCAGTTCTTC.

The rearrangement links TRBV5-1 to TRBJ2-3, with 7 bases that match TRBD1. Germline V lookup: CDR1 SGHRS, CDR2 YFSETQ. With V trimmed by 5 bases and J by 6 bases, 15 bases remained unmatched. CDR3 length: 16 residues. CDR3 in amino acids: CASRYYFDRARDTQYF. The DNA of the CDR3 is TGCGCCAGCAGATATTATTTTGACAGGGCAAGGGATACGCAGTATTTT.

The chain recombines TRBV11-3 with TRBJ1-1; D gene uncertain. The CDR3 has 14 amino acids. Trimming took off 7 bases at V and 4 bases at J, with 16 bases between the two ends. Germline V CDR1 and CDR2: SGHNT, YENEEA. CDR3 sequence (DNA): TGTGCCAGCAAGAGGGAAATGCGGAGCACTGAAGCTTTCTTT. Translation gives CASKREMRSTEAFF.

The chain is built from TRBV18 and TRBJ2-3; D might be TRBD1 or TRBD2, each matching 5 bases. Germline lookup yields CDR1 KGHSH and CDR2 LQKENI. The CDR3 is made up of 17 amino acids. Trimming cost V 4 bases and J 4 bases, with 21 bases left between them. The CDR3 bases are TGTGCCAGCTCACTCCCTCGGGATCGCAGGGTCCCAGATACGCAGTATTTT. It yields the protein CASSLPRDRRVPDTQYF.

This clonotype has more than one count but fewer than ten. The chain uses TRBV5-4 and TRBJ1-1, with D unresolved. Germline lookup yields CDR1 SGHNT and CDR2 YYREEE (reference sequence). Trimming removed 0 bases from V and 0 bases from J, with 9 bases in between. The CDR3 consists of 15 residues. The CDR3 sequence is CASSLAGVMNTEAFF. Written as DNA, the CDR3 is TGTGCCAGCAGCTTGGCCGGCGTAATGAACACTGAAGCTTTCTTT.

This clonotype was detected a few times. The CDR3: CSAPGGAGYGYTF. CDR3 bases: TGCAGTGCTCCCGGGGGAGCCGGGTATGGCTACACCTTC. The chain is built from TRBV20-1 and TRBJ1-2; tentatively, D is TRBD1 (5 bases). The germline V gene has CDR1 DFQATT and CDR2 SNEGSKA (reference sequence). The CDR3 extends over 13 amino acids. Trimming removed 5 bases at V and 5 bases at J, with 15 bases between.

This clonotype was seen ten or more times. The chain links TRBV12-3 or TRBV12-4 to TRBJ2-3; 10 nucleotides align to TRBD1. The CDR3 is 17 residues long. The V segment lost 6 bases and the J segment 1 base; nucleotides outside the gene matches: 10. As DNA, the CDR3 is TGTGCCAGCAGCCCCAGACAGGGGGCGTCGGGCACAGATACGCAGTATTTT. It yields the protein CASSPRQGASGTDTQYF.

This clonotype was seen a few times. The rearrangement uses TRBV27 and TRBJ2-7; TRBD1 is a possible D gene (6 bases). Germline CDR1 reads MNHEY; CDR2 reads SMNVEV (reference sequence). CDR3 length: 14 residues. V was pared by 2 bases and J by 2 bases, with 10 bases between. CDR3 sequence reads: CASSLDEGAYEQYF. The CDR3 DNA is TGTGCCAGCAGTTTAGATGAGGGGGCCTACGAGCAGTACTTC.

The chain carries TRBV29-1 and TRBJ2-7; D is perhaps TRBD2 (5 bases). The germline CDR1 and CDR2 sequences are SQVTM and ANQGSEA. CDR3 length equals 12 residues. With 7 bases removed from V and 1 base from J, the gap between germline ends came to 11 bases. This CDR3 is CSAGGGSYEQYF. The CDR3 coding sequence is TGCAGCGCGGGTGGAGGATCCTACGAGCAGTACTTC.

The rearrangement links TRBV28 to TRBJ2-7, with D perhaps being TRBD1 or TRBD2 (5 bases each). The CDR3 sequence is 15 residues long. Germline CDR1 and CDR2: MDHEN and SYDVKM. V was trimmed by 5 bases and J by 3 bases, leaving 17 bases between them. CDR3: CASSPPWGPYYEQYF. For the CDR3, the DNA is TGTGCCAGCAGTCCGCCGTGGGGACCGTACTACGAGCAGTACTTC.

This clonotype was seen ten or more times. This chain links TRBV9 with TRBJ1-5; D is unresolved. CDR3 length equals 12 residues. V was clipped by 3 bases and J by 9 bases, with 10 bases between them. Germline lookup yields CDR1 SGDLS and CDR2 YYNGEE. The CDR3 nucleotides are TGTGCCAGCAGCGCCACGTCCGGGCCCCAGCATTTT. Translation gives CASSATSGPQHF. The whole variable domain, remainder taken from reference TRBV9 and TRBJ1-5, is DSGVTQTPKHLITATGQRVTLRCSPRSGDLSVYWYQQSLDQGLQFLIQYYNGEERAKGNILERFSAQQFPDLHSELNLSSLELGDSALYFCASSATSGPQHFGDGTRLSIL.

A few counts support this clonotype. The V and J genes are TRBV11-2 and TRBJ2-4; TRBD2 matches at 7 bases. Unmatched junction bases numbered 9, after V lost 8 bases and J lost 8 bases. Germline CDR1 is SGHAT and CDR2 is FQNNGV. The CDR3 loop spans 13 amino acids. CDR3 protein: CASSHLTSYIQYF. The CDR3 coding sequence is TGTGCCAGCTCCCACCTGACTAGCTACATTCAGTACTTC.

This clonotype was counted a few times. This sequence joins TRBV20-1 and TRBJ2-7; possible D gene TRBD2, 5 bases. Germline V CDR1 and CDR2: DFQATT, SNEGSKA (reference sequence). There are 13 residues in the CDR3. V lost 3 bases to trimming and J lost 2 bases, with 11 bases between them. In DNA form, the CDR3 reads TGCAGTGCTAGTATCGCCGGGACCTACGAGCAGTACTTC. Translated: CSASIAGTYEQYF.

This clonotype was seen more than once but under ten times. V is TRBV18 and J is TRBJ1-1, with D uncertain. Germline CDR1 is KGHSH and CDR2 is LQKENI. V was pared by 6 bases and J by 1 base, with 12 bases between. The CDR3 has 14 residues. CDR3 sequence (DNA): TGTGCCAGCTCTCGAAAACAGCAGAACACTGAAGCTTTCTTT. Translated: CASSRKQQNTEAFF.